The 2 T cell receptor beta chains given below trace back to one sample, sequenced in a study of blood T cell repertoires in COVID-19 (dated by TCRdb to 2020 to 2021). Libraries came from the immunoSEQ multiplex PCR assay. TCRdb retrieved this table from immuneACCESS and kept in-frame rearrangements only. Not all clones are present; in checked studies, unresolved V genes account for under half, and no reason is known for the remainder. The sample data list under 200,000 clones, and about 85% of these were observed just once. The top ten clonotypes cover almost 1% of the sample. The sequenced sample consisted of peripheral blood. The receptors originated from a young man with acute or convalescent COVID-19.

The chain uses TRBV11-2 and TRBJ1-2; the match to TRBD1 covers 9 bases. V dropped 4 bases and J dropped 2; count of bases not matched to a gene: 2. Germline loops: CDR1 SGHAT, CDR2 FQNNGV. The CDR3 has 14 amino acids. CDR3 DNA sequence: TGTGCCAGCAGCTCCGGGACAGGGAACTATGGCTACACCTTC. Residues: CASSSGTGNYGYTF.

The V and J genes are TRBV7-9 and TRBJ2-3, with no clear D. V dropped 5 bases and J dropped 4 bases, with 16 bases sitting between them. This CDR3 is 15 amino acids long. CDR1 and CDR2 (germline): SEHNR, FQNEAQ (reference sequence). CDR3 bases: TGTGCCAGCAGCCGAGTCGAAGAGCTTTCAGATACGCAGTATTTT. Encoded protein: CASSRVEELSDTQYF.